This T cell receptor beta chain came from a study of blood T cell repertoires in COVID-19. Whole-study context: The analysed material was cDNA or gDNA that came from T cells, B-cell-depleted T cells, or PBMCs.

Libraries were prepared by immunoSEQ multiplex PCR; TCRdb keeps only in-frame clonotypes and omits some of them. The sample yields some 150,000 clones, roughly 87% seen once. The CDR3 sequence is 16 residues long. The V gene's germline CDR1 is SNHLY and CDR2 FYNNEI. Trimming cost V 4 bases and J 9 bases, with 21 bases left between them. The V and J genes are TRBV2 and TRBJ2-2; possible D gene TRBD2, 6 bases. The receptor's source is a woman aged 45 to 65 with acute or convalescent COVID-19. The material sequenced was peripheral blood. The CDR3 region is CASSGDGTSWNRELFF. The CDR3 coding sequence is TGTGCCAGCAGTGGGGATGGCACTAGCTGGAACCGGGAGCTGTTTTTT. The whole variable domain, remainder taken from reference TRBV2 and TRBJ2-2, is EPEVTQTPSHQVTQMGQEVILRCVPISNHLYFYWYRQILGQKVEFLVSFYNNEISEKSEIFDDQFSVERPDGSNFTLKIRSTKLEDSAMYFCASSGDGTSWNRELFFGEGSRLTVL.